This is a list of T cell receptor beta chains from one sample in a study. The table came from immunoSEQ multiplex PCR; TCRdb's copy has only in-frame clones and leaves some out. In the table there are under 90,000 clones, around 95% of which are singletons. The material sequenced was PBMCs. These receptor sequences come from a middle-aged man with rheumatoid arthritis. Each CDR3 is given with its conserved first and last residue. D genes are given only for firm matches. Not all rows give a size; the values are once, few, many and, for expanded clones, a class.

J: TRBJ2-2
V: TRBV5-4
size: .
D: .
CDR3: CASSLQTSDTGELFF
DNA: TGTGCCAGCAGCTTACAGACGTCAGACACCGGGGAGCTGTTTTTT

J: TRBJ2-6
V: TRBV5-1
size: .
D: .
CDR3: CASSLAGGPAGANVLTF
DNA: TGCGCCAGCAGCTTGGCCGGGGGACCTGCGGGGGCTAACGTCCTGACTTTC

J: TRBJ1-2
V: TRBV4-2
size: .
D: .
CDR3: CASSQDQAYGYTF
DNA: TGTGCCAGCAGCCAAGATCAGGCATATGGCTACACCTTC

J: TRBJ2-7
V: TRBV5-6
size: once
D: .
CDR3: CASSVRDLYEQYF
DNA: TGTGCCAGCAGCGTCAGGGATCTCTACGAGCAGTACTTC

J: TRBJ1-2
V: TRBV2
size: .
D: .
CDR3: CASRDTASIDYGYTF
DNA: TGTGCCAGCAGAGATACGGCGTCCATCGACTATGGCTACACCTTC

J: TRBJ2-7
V: TRBV12-5
size: .
D: .
CDR3: CASGLVLGGPYEQYF
DNA: TGTGCTAGTGGTTTGGTACTGGGGGGGCCCTACGAGCAGTACTTC

J: TRBJ2-1
V: TRBV7-2
size: .
D: .
CDR3: CASSYLTQVQFF
DNA: TGTGCCAGCAGCTACCTAACCCAGGTGCAGTTCTTC

J: TRBJ2-5
V: TRBV11-3
size: .
D: .
CDR3: CASRMRGTQTQYF
DNA: TGTGCCAGCAGAATGAGAGGGACGCAGACCCAGTACTTC

J: TRBJ2-1
V: TRBV19
size: .
D: .
CDR3: CASSMGGGRVGNEQFF
DNA: TGTGCCAGTAGTATGGGGGGCGGCAGGGTCGGGAATGAGCAGTTCTTC

J: TRBJ1-5
V: TRBV27
size: .
D: .
CDR3: CASSSGGGLFSNQPQHF
DNA: TGTGCCAGCAGTTCCGGTGGAGGGTTATTCAGCAATCAGCCCCAGCATTTT

J: TRBJ1-2
V: TRBV18
size: .
D: .
CDR3: CASSPPRVYGYTF
DNA: TGTGCCAGCTCACCACCAAGAGTATATGGCTACACCTTC

J: TRBJ1-2
V: TRBV28
size: .
D: TRBD1
CDR3: CASSLMTGRYTF
DNA: TGTGCCAGCAGTCTGATGACAGGGCGGTACACCTTC

J: TRBJ2-3
V: TRBV20-1
size: .
D: .
CDR3: CSASRADTQYF
DNA: TGCAGTGCTAGTCGGGCAGATACGCAGTATTTT

J: TRBJ2-5
V: TRBV2
size: .
D: .
CDR3: CASSLWGFLNQETQYF
DNA: TGTGCCAGCAGCCTCTGGGGCTTCCTTAACCAAGAGACCCAGTACTTC

J: TRBJ2-1
V: TRBV5-4
size: .
D: TRBD2
CDR3: CATSNSGGLNEQFF
DNA: TGTGCCACCTCGAATAGCGGGGGGTTGAATGAGCAGTTCTTC

J: TRBJ1-5
V: TRBV27
size: few
D: .
CDR3: CASSLEGQPHQPQHF
DNA: TGTGCCAGCAGTTTAGAGGGACAACCCCACCAGCCCCAGCATTTT

J: TRBJ2-3
V: TRBV11-3
size: .
D: TRBD2
CDR3: CASSLLAGVPTDTQYF
DNA: TGTGCCAGCAGCTTATTGGCGGGAGTCCCCACAGATACGCAGTATTTT

J: TRBJ1-5
V: TRBV3-1/TRBV3-2
size: .
D: .
CDR3: CASSLNSANQPQHF
DNA: TGTGCCAGCAGCCTAAACAGTGCTAATCAGCCCCAGCATTTT

J: TRBJ1-1
V: TRBV7-3
size: .
D: .
CDR3: CASSLSRLSTEAFF
DNA: TGTGCCAGCAGCTTAAGCCGGTTGAGCACTGAAGCTTTCTTT

J: TRBJ2-4
V: TRBV20-1
size: .
D: TRBD2
CDR3: CSASKGVAGNRRNIQYF
DNA: TGCAGTGCTAGTAAGGGGGTAGCGGGGAACAGGAGAAACATTCAGTACTTC

J: TRBJ1-1
V: TRBV29-1
size: .
D: TRBD1
CDR3: CSVWTGSEAFF
DNA: TGCAGCGTCTGGACAGGCTCTGAAGCTTTCTTT

J: TRBJ2-5
V: TRBV9
size: .
D: .
CDR3: CASSGGVSRETQYF
DNA: TGTGCCAGCAGCGGGGGTGTGTCACGGGAGACCCAGTACTTC

J: TRBJ2-7
V: TRBV6-2/TRBV6-3
size: .
D: .
CDR3: CASRPEVPYEQYF
DNA: TGTGCCAGCAGACCTGAAGTTCCCTACGAGCAGTACTTC

J: TRBJ1-6
V: TRBV28
size: .
D: TRBD1
CDR3: CASSLLQGDHSPLHF
DNA: TGTGCCAGCAGTTTATTACAGGGGGATCATTCACCCCTCCACTTT

J: TRBJ1-5
V: TRBV4-1
size: .
D: TRBD1
CDR3: CASSGQTGMLGQPQHF
DNA: TGCGCCAGCAGCGGTCAGACAGGGATGCTAGGACAGCCCCAGCATTTT

J: TRBJ1-1
V: TRBV9
size: .
D: TRBD1
CDR3: CASSPRTGRKNTEAFF
DNA: TGTGCCAGCAGCCCCCGGACAGGGAGGAAGAACACTGAAGCTTTCTTT

J: TRBJ2-2
V: TRBV3-1/TRBV3-2
size: .
D: .
CDR3: CASSQEGRTGELFF
DNA: TGTGCCAGCAGCCAAGAAGGAAGAACCGGGGAGCTGTTTTTT

J: TRBJ2-2
V: TRBV24-1
size: .
D: TRBD2
CDR3: CATSDPLAGPNTGELFF
DNA: TGTGCCACCAGTGATCCCCTAGCGGGACCGAACACCGGGGAGCTGTTTTTT

J: TRBJ2-1
V: TRBV7-3
size: .
D: .
CDR3: CASSPSRQDNEQFF
DNA: TGTGCCAGCAGCCCATCCCGACAAGACAATGAGCAGTTCTTC

J: TRBJ1-5
V: TRBV6-6
size: .
D: TRBD1
CDR3: CASSFRQGRGNQPQHF
DNA: TGTGCCAGCAGCTTCAGACAGGGTAGGGGCAATCAGCCCCAGCATTTT

J: TRBJ2-3
V: TRBV7-2
size: .
D: TRBD2
CDR3: CASSFGLAGGQIDTQYF
DNA: TGTGCCAGCAGCTTTGGATTAGCGGGAGGGCAAATAGATACGCAGTATTTT